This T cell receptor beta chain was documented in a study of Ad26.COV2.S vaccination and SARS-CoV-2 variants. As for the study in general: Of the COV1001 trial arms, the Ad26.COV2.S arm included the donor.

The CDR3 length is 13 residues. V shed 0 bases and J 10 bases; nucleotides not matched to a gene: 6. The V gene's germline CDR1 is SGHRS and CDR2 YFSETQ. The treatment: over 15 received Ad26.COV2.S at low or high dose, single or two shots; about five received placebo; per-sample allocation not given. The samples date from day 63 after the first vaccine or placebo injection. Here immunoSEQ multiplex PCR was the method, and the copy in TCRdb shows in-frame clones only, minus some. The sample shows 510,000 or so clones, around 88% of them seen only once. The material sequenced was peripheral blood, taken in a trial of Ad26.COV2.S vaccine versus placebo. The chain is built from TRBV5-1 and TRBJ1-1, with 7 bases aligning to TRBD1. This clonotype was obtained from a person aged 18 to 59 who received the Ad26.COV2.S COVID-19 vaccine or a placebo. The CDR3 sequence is CASSLADPGGAFF. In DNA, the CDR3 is TGCGCCAGCAGCTTGGCGGACCCAGGGGGAGCTTTCTTT. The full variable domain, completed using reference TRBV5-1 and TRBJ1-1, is KAGVTQTPRYLIKTRGQQVTLSCSPISGHRSVSWYQQTPGQGLQFLFEYFSETQRNKGNFPGRFSGRQFSNSRSEMNVSTLELGDSALYLCASSLADPGGAFFGQGTRLTVV.